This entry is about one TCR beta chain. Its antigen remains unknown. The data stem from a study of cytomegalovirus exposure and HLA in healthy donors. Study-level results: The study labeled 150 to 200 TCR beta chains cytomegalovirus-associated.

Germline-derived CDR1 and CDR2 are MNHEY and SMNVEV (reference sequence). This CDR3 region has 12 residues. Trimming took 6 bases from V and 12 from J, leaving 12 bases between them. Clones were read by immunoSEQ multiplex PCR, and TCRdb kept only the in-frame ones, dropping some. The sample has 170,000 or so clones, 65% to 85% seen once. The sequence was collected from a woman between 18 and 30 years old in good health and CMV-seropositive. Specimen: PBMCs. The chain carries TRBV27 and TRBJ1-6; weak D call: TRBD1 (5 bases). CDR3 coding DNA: TGTGCCAGCAGCCCCGCAGGGTTACCCCTCCACTTT. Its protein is CASSPAGLPLHF.